This T cell receptor (beta chain) is drawn from a study of CD8 T cells in Susac syndrome. TCR beta sequences were obtained from blood CD8+ and CD4+ T cells. Isolation of CD8+ and CD4+ T cells was performed negatively, whereas enrichment of TEMRA cells was done by FACS. Per germline, CDR1 DFQATT and CDR2 SNEGSKA (reference sequence). The CDR3 length is 12 residues. V lost 6 bases and J lost 7, with 16 bases in between. With random hexamers, reverse transcription was performed on about 0.45 to 1 ug of RNA. Multiplex immunoSEQ PCR targeted 54 Vbeta and 13 Jbeta TCR beta segments. TCRdb re-called the immunoSEQ multiplex PCR reads with MiXCR, one entry per CDR3 protein. The sample consists of 110,000 to 150,000 distinct CDR3 sequences, under 97% of them appearing once.

This TCR derives from a human donor with Susac syndrome. The V gene is TRBV20-1, the J gene TRBJ2-7; D gene unclear. The material sequenced was CD4+ T cells from PBMCs. The CDR3 sequence is CSARTGSREQYF. CDR3 coding DNA: TGCAGTGCCAGAACCGGGTCTCGGGAGCAGTACTTC.